This TCR beta chain was found in a study of T cell repertoires in cytomegalovirus infection. General study results and limits: The study identified carriers of CMV plus the relevant HLA from cumulative public TCR beta family frequency. HLA-C-restricted CMV clonotypes gave the most frequent clonotype in two of eight donors.

This clonotype was picked up many times. Antigen: not known. Germline lookup yields CDR1 LNHDA and CDR2 SQIVND (reference sequence). This CDR3 contains 15 residues. Trimming took 3 bases from V and 0 from J, leaving 9 bases between them. TCRdb reprocessed the reads via MiXCR and lists one record per CDR3 protein. The data contain fewer than 700,000 distinct CDR3 sequences, 20% to 25% of them singletons. Source material: CD8+ T cells from PBMCs. This clonotype was obtained from a human donor in good health (CMV status not recorded). Some clones in this sample may be carry-over from other donors' samples. J is TRBJ2-1 and V is TRBV19; D perhaps matches TRBD2 (6 bases). In nucleotides, the CDR3 is TGTGCCAGTAGTATCACGGGGGTCTCCTACAATGAGCAGTTCTTC. Amino acid sequence: CASSITGVSYNEQFF.